One and the same sample provided the 21 T cell receptor beta chains below, sequenced in a study of cytomegalovirus exposure and HLA in healthy donors. This PCR relied on a set of 60 Vbeta primers and 13 Jbeta primers. Assay: immunoSEQ multiplex PCR; the TCRdb copy retains only in-frame clones and omits some. In the table there are 210,000 or so clones, 60% to 85% of which are singletons. The sequenced sample consisted of PBMCs. These receptors all come from a man in his forties in good health and CMV-seronegative.

The chain links TRBV27 to TRBJ2-1; 7 bases line up with TRBD2. The CDR3 length is 16 residues. The trim removed 6 bases at V and 3 bases at J, leaving 11 bases unmatched. Germline CDR1 is MNHEY and CDR2 is SMNVEV (reference sequence). The CDR3 coding sequence is TGTGCCAGCAGCAACGGGAGGTTGCCTGGCTACAATGAGCAGTTCTTC. Translated, it gives CASSNGRLPGYNEQFF.

The chain is built from TRBV27 and TRBJ1-5; a weak D match, TRBD1 (5 bases). The CDR3 runs to 15 residues. With 4 bases removed from V and 2 bases from J, the gap between germline ends came to 12 bases. Germline assignment: CDR1 MNHEY and CDR2 SMNVEV (reference sequence). For the CDR3, the DNA is TGTGCCAGCAGTTCAGGGACTCTTGGCAATCAGCCCCAGCATTTT. Translated, it gives CASSSGTLGNQPQHF.

The chain links TRBV19 to TRBJ1-1, with 7 bases lining up with TRBD1. The germline CDR1 and CDR2 sequences are LNHDA and SQIVND (reference sequence). The CDR3 sequence is 17 residues long. V dropped 3 bases and J dropped 4; count of bases not matched to a gene: 14. CDR3 sequence (DNA): TGTGCCAGTAGTATTAGACAGGGAGGAATTCCCCCCACTGAAGCTTTCTTT. It encodes CASSIRQGGIPPTEAFF.

The chain carries TRBV7-6 and TRBJ2-3, with D perhaps matching TRBD2 (5 bases). The V end was cut by 5 bases, the J end by 1 base, with 16 bases between. Germline assignment: CDR1 SGHVS and CDR2 FNYEAQ. The length of the CDR3 is 16 residues. The CDR3, as DNA: TGTGCCAGCAGCCCACTAGGGAGTAGCGGCACAGATACGCAGTATTTT. It specifies CASSPLGSSGTDTQYF.

The gene calls are TRBV27 and TRBJ2-1; 7 bases align to TRBD1. This CDR3 is built from 12 residues. J gave up 9 bases and V 3 bases, and 2 bases lay outside the gene matches. Germline loops: CDR1 MNHEY, CDR2 SMNVEV (reference sequence). CDR3 residues: CASSLTGIEQFF. In DNA, the CDR3 is TGTGCCAGCAGTTTGACAGGGATTGAGCAGTTCTTC.

This chain joins TRBV6-6 and TRBJ2-7; TRBD2 aligns across 13 bases. Germline trimming cut 7 bases from V and 4 bases from J; bases unmatched to any gene: 7. The CDR3 spans 15 residues. The germline gives CDR1 MNHNY, CDR2 SVGAGI (reference sequence). The CDR3 DNA reads as TGTGCCAGCAAAAAAGGACTAGCGGGAGAATACGAGCAGTACTTC. Protein sequence: CASKKGLAGEYEQYF.

This clone was seen only a few times. V and J are TRBV9 and TRBJ2-7; TRBD1 matches at 10 bases. Trimming removed 4 bases from V and 6 bases from J; junction bases left unmatched: 7. In germline, CDR1 is SGDLS, CDR2 YYNGEE. The CDR3 loop spans 14 amino acids. In nucleotides, the CDR3 is TGTGCCAGCAGCCTCCTAGGACAGGGGGGCGAGCAGTACTTC. Translation: CASSLLGQGGEQYF.

This clone has a single count. The chain carries TRBV27 and TRBJ2-2; D gene ambiguous. With 6 bases removed from V and 0 bases from J, the gap between germline ends came to 5 bases. The CDR3 extends over 13 amino acids. The germline CDR1 and CDR2 sequences are MNHEY and SMNVEV (reference sequence). The CDR3 protein is CASRRSNTGELFF. DNA for the CDR3: TGTGCCAGCAGGCGTTCGAACACCGGGGAGCTGTTTTTT.

The genes are TRBV7-2 and TRBJ1-1; D is unclear. Per the germline V gene, CDR1 is SGHTA and CDR2 is FQGNSA. The CDR3 totals 14 residues. Trimming shortened V by 8 bases and J by 5 bases, and 18 bases separated the two germline ends. CDR3 protein: CASASAGVRTEAFF. DNA for the CDR3: TGTGCCAGCGCCTCCGCCGGGGTTCGAACTGAAGCTTTCTTT.

This chain joins TRBV12-5 and TRBJ2-1, with 8 bases identical to TRBD1. V lost 6 bases, J lost 5 bases, and 9 bases stayed unmatched. This CDR3 comprises 15 residues. The germline CDR1 and CDR2 sequences are LGHNT and FRNRAP. Here the CDR3 DNA reads TGTGCTAGTGGAAAACTGGGACAGGCTGACAATGAGCAGTTCTTC. Protein product: CASGKLGQADNEQFF. The variable domain in full, with the rest retrieved from reference TRBV12-5 and TRBJ2-1, is DARVTQTPRHKVTEMGQEVTMRCQPILGHNTVFWYRQTMMQGLELLAYFRNRAPLDDSGMPKDRFSAEMPDATLATLKIQPSEPRDSAVYFCASGKLGQADNEQFFGPGTRLTVL.

The chain employs TRBV6-1 and TRBJ1-2; D not resolved. V gave up 2 bases and J gave up 2 bases, with 12 bases separating them. In germline, CDR1 is MNHNS, CDR2 SASEGT. The length of the CDR3 is 15 residues. The CDR3 loop reads CASSEPWTGNYGYTF. The CDR3 coding sequence is TGTGCCAGCAGTGAACCTTGGACGGGAAACTATGGCTACACCTTC.

Worth noting for this clone: This same CDR3 is encoded by further DNA sequences in the sample. The chain recombines TRBV28 with TRBJ1-3; 8 bases agree with TRBD1. Per germline, CDR1 MDHEN and CDR2 SYDVKM. Trimming took 4 bases from V and 0 from J; bases not matched to a gene: 2. The CDR3 has 15 amino acids. The CDR3 bases are TGTGCCAGCAGTTCCGGGACAGGCTCTGGAAACACCATATATTTT. This translates into CASSSGTGSGNTIYF.

This clone was seen only once. The chain carries TRBV2 and TRBJ2-1; possible D gene TRBD2, 6 bases. Germline CDR1 is SNHLY and CDR2 is FYNNEI. The CDR3 sequence is 12 residues long. The CDR3 sequence is CAGGRSYNEQFF. DNA for the CDR3: TGTGCGGGGGGTCGCTCCTACAATGAGCAGTTCTTC.

J is TRBJ1-4 and V is TRBV7-9; TRBD1 matches at 12 bases. In germline, CDR1 is SEHNR, CDR2 FQNEAQ (reference sequence). With V trimmed by 3 bases and J by 7 bases, 15 bases remained unmatched. This CDR3 contains 19 residues. This CDR3 reads CASSFLTGQGAFRGEKLFF. CDR3 nucleotide sequence: TGTGCCAGCAGCTTCCTCACGGGACAGGGGGCATTCCGGGGTGAAAAACTGTTTTTT.

This chain links TRBV27 with TRBJ2-2; 9 bases are a match to TRBD1. The V segment lost 7 bases and the J segment 3 bases; nucleotides outside the gene matches: 3. The CDR3 has 14 amino acids. Looked up from germline, CDR1 is MNHEY and CDR2 is SMNVEV (reference sequence). CDR3 nucleotides: TGTGCCAGCACCAGGACAGGGGACACCGGGGAGCTGTTTTTT. Translating it yields CASTRTGDTGELFF.

The chain joins TRBV5-1 to TRBJ2-1, with 7 bases that match TRBD1. The CDR3 contains 15 residues. Germline loops: CDR1 SGHRS, CDR2 YFSETQ. V lost 1 base, J lost 2 bases, and 3 bases stayed unmatched. DNA of the CDR3: TGCGCCAGCAGCTTGAGACAGGGCCCCTACAATGAGCAGTTCTTC. This encodes CASSLRQGPYNEQFF.

Only a few counts were recorded for this clone. Other DNA sequences in this sample translate to the same CDR3. This chain uses TRBV28 with TRBJ2-5; weak D call: TRBD1 (7 bases). Trimming removed 1 base from V and 5 bases from J, with 8 bases in between. This CDR3 comprises 13 residues. Germline CDR1 MDHEN, CDR2 SYDVKM. CDR3 in amino acids: CASSLSGGETQYF. The CDR3, as DNA: TGTGCCAGCAGTTTATCAGGGGGGGAGACCCAGTACTTC. The full variable domain, in which reference TRBV28 and TRBJ2-5 provide the parts outside the CDR3, is DVKVTQSSRYLVKRTGEKVFLECVQDMDHENMFWYRQDPGLGLRLIYFSYDVKMKEKGDIPEGYSVSREKKERFSLILESASTNQTSMYLCASSLSGGETQYFGPGTRLLVL.

V and J are TRBV2 and TRBJ1-1; no firm D call. Germline assignment: CDR1 SNHLY and CDR2 FYNNEI. V lost 6 bases to trimming and J lost 3 bases, with 8 bases between them. The CDR3 extends over 12 amino acids. In DNA, the CDR3 is TGTGCCAGCAGCCGGGAACACACTGAAGCTTTCTTT. Its protein is CASSREHTEAFF.

The J gene is TRBJ1-5, the V gene TRBV28; D may be TRBD1 (5 bases). This CDR3 is built from 15 residues. Looked up from germline, CDR1 is MDHEN and CDR2 is SYDVKM. V was trimmed by 4 bases and J by 7 bases, leaving 17 bases between them. The CDR3 nucleotides are TGTGCCAGCAGTTCTTTCAGGGCCGGAGACCAGCCCCAGCATTTT. Its translation: CASSSFRAGDQPQHF.

This sequence joins TRBV28 and TRBJ1-2; tentatively, D is TRBD1 (6 bases). The length of the CDR3 is 14 residues. CDR1 and CDR2 from the germline V gene are MDHEN and SYDVKM. V was shortened by 3 bases and J by 5 bases, with 13 bases between the two germline ends. The CDR3 DNA follows: TGTGCCAGCAGTTTGACCAACAGGGTTTATGGCTACACCTTC. This translates into CASSLTNRVYGYTF.

This clone was counted only a few times. This chain joins TRBV5-4 and TRBJ2-2, with no clear D. Deletions cut 1 base from V and 5 bases from J, with 12 bases between. CDR1 is SGHNT, CDR2 YYREEE, per germline (reference sequence). The CDR3 is 15 residues long. Here the CDR3 reads CASSLKWSGTGELFF. For the CDR3, the DNA is TGTGCCAGCAGCTTGAAATGGAGTGGTACCGGGGAGCTGTTTTTT.